A single sample gave rise to the 29 T cell receptor beta chains below, sequenced in a study of PD-L1 blockade in urothelial cancer. Clones were read by immunoSEQ multiplex PCR, and TCRdb kept only the in-frame ones, dropping some. The table shows some 27,000 clones, with around 80% occurring only once. This specimen was PBMCs, taken around atezolizumab (anti-PD-L1) treatment. The receptors shown here come from a man between 50 and 59 years old with urothelial cancer.

The chain has TRBV19 and TRBJ1-4; no clear D. Germline V lookup: CDR1 LNHDA, CDR2 SQIVND (reference sequence). This CDR3 has 14 residues. V lost 4 bases, J lost 7 bases, and 13 bases lay in between. The CDR3 coding sequence is TGTGCCAGTAGTACCCAGAGAGGATTTGAAAAACTGTTTTTT. Amino acids: CASSTQRGFEKLFF.

The V and J genes are TRBV27 and TRBJ1-1; D may be TRBD1 (6 bases). V lost 1 base and J 4 bases, leaving 19 bases between the germline ends. This CDR3 region has 17 residues. Looked up from germline, CDR1 is MNHEY and CDR2 is SMNVEV (reference sequence). CDR3 sequence reads: CASSLLVGSYRVTEAFF. As DNA, the CDR3 is TGTGCCAGCAGTTTATTAGTGGGCAGCTACAGGGTCACTGAAGCTTTCTTT.

The chain is built from TRBV7-6 and TRBJ1-3; weak D call: TRBD1 (6 bases). CDR3 length: 15 amino acids. Trimming took off 2 bases at V and 1 base at J, with 9 bases between the two ends. Germline V gene lookup returns CDR1 SGHVS and CDR2 FNYEAQ. In DNA, the CDR3 is TGTGCCAGCAGCTTATCAACAGGGTCTGGAAACACCATATATTTT. This sequence encodes CASSLSTGSGNTIYF.

V is TRBV9 and J is TRBJ2-4, with TRBD1 matching 7 bases. Germline values: CDR1 SGDLS, CDR2 YYNGEE. Trimming at V came to 0 bases and at J to 8 bases, leaving 11 bases not matched to a gene. The CDR3 runs to 16 residues. In DNA form, the CDR3 reads TGTGCCAGCAGCGTAGGAGGGACAGCCCCCGGTTACATTCAGTACTTC. This codes for CASSVGGTAPGYIQYF. Full variable domain (remainder filled in from reference TRBV9 and TRBJ2-4): DSGVTQTPKHLITATGQRVTLRCSPRSGDLSVYWYQQSLDQGLQFLIQYYNGEERAKGNILERFSAQQFPDLHSELNLSSLELGDSALYFCASSVGGTAPGYIQYFGAGTRLSVL.

Turning to this clone: The sample contains more than one DNA sequence encoding this CDR3. The CDR3 spells CAWSVLQGGVNGYTF. The CDR3 region has the DNA TGTGCCTGGAGTGTTTTACAGGGGGGAGTGAATGGCTACACCTTC. V gene TRBV30 combines with J gene TRBJ1-2; TRBD1 agrees at 8 bases. The CDR3 runs to 15 residues. Losses at the gene ends were 0 bases for V and 6 bases for J; bases not matched to a gene: 9. The germline V gene has CDR1 GTSNPN and CDR2 SVGIG (reference sequence).

The gene calls are TRBV5-8 and TRBJ1-5; 11 nucleotides agree with TRBD1. Trimming at V came to 3 bases and at J to 3 bases, leaving 5 bases not matched to a gene. In germline, CDR1 is SGHTS, CDR2 YDEGEE. The CDR3 is 16 amino acids. In DNA form, the CDR3 reads TGTGCCAGCAGCTCTGGACAGGGGGCCCCCAATCAGCCCCAGCATTTT. Residues: CASSSGQGAPNQPQHF.

The chain joins TRBV7-3 to TRBJ1-1; D call uncertain. The CDR3 has 13 amino acids. Germline-derived CDR1 and CDR2 are SGHTA and FQGTGA. Trimming cost V 6 bases and J 1 base, with 9 bases left between them. The CDR3 DNA reads as TGTGCCAGCAGGCGGATGGCGAACACTGAAGCTTTCTTT. The encoded protein is CASRRMANTEAFF. The full variable domain, with the rest looked up from reference TRBV7-3 and TRBJ1-1, is GAGVSQTPSNKVTEKGKYVELRCDPISGHTALYWYRQSLGQGPEFLIYFQGTGAADDSGLPNDRFFAVRPEGSVSTLKIQRTERGDSAVYLCASRRMANTEAFFGQGTRLTVV.

The J gene is TRBJ2-7, the V gene TRBV6-6; D remains ambiguous. The V gene's germline CDR1 is MNHNY and CDR2 SVGAGI (reference sequence). This CDR3 has 16 residues. Between the trimmed V and J ends, which lost 0 bases and 0 bases, there was a span of 12 bases. CDR3 DNA sequence: TGTGCCAGCAGTTACTCAGTTCTTTATAGCTCCTACGAGCAGTACGTC. Translated: CASSYSVLYSSYEQYV.

This chain links TRBV11-3 with TRBJ2-1; TRBD2 matches at 10 bases. Germline-derived CDR1 and CDR2 are SGHNT and YENEEA. This CDR3 region has 15 residues. V lost 7 bases to trimming and J lost 5 bases; unmatched junction nucleotides: 8. CDR3 DNA sequence: TGTGCCAGCACCTCTTCTAGCGGGAGCAACAATGAGCAGTTCTTC. Amino acid sequence: CASTSSSGSNNEQFF.

The chain has TRBV7-2 and TRBJ1-1, with 9 bases fitting TRBD1. The germline gives CDR1 SGHTA, CDR2 FQGNSA. V was pared by 5 bases and J by 3 bases, with 7 bases of the junction left unmatched. The CDR3 sequence is 15 residues long. The CDR3 protein is CASSTRQGGDTEAFF. The CDR3 region has the DNA TGTGCCAGCAGCACCCGACAGGGGGGGGACACTGAAGCTTTCTTT.

The genes are TRBV7-8 and TRBJ1-4; unclear D gene. CDR1 SGHVS and CDR2 FQNEAQ come from the germline V gene. V was pared by 1 base and J by 8 bases, with 11 bases between. CDR3 length: 14 residues. CDR3 sequence: CASSLVTGGEKLFF. In nucleotides, the CDR3 is TGTGCCAGCAGCTTAGTGACCGGAGGGGAAAAACTGTTTTTT.

This sequence joins TRBV29-1 and TRBJ1-1; D gene uncertain. The V gene's germline CDR1 is SQVTM and CDR2 ANQGSEA. The V end lost 4 bases, the J end lost 4 bases, and 7 bases lay between the germline ends. The CDR3 is made up of 11 amino acids. The CDR3 sequence is CSVGGSTEAFF. As DNA, the CDR3 is TGCAGCGTTGGAGGGAGCACTGAAGCTTTCTTT.

The chain is built from TRBV7-9 and TRBJ2-1; 7 bases map to TRBD2. Unmatched junction bases numbered 8, after V lost 3 bases and J lost 6 bases. This CDR3 spans 15 amino acids. Germline-derived CDR1 and CDR2 are SEHNR and FQNEAQ (reference sequence). CDR3 sequence reads: CASSFQRELGNEQFF. In DNA, the CDR3 is TGTGCCAGCAGCTTTCAGCGGGAATTGGGCAATGAGCAGTTCTTC.

The V call is TRBV18, the J call TRBJ1-6; perhaps TRBD1 as D (5 bases). Between the trimmed V and J ends, which lost 5 bases and 6 bases, there was a span of 17 bases. The germline V gene has CDR1 KGHSH and CDR2 LQKENI. The CDR3 loop spans 16 amino acids. The CDR3 loop reads CASSSSTGTSNSPLHF. The CDR3 coding sequence is TGTGCCAGCTCATCTTCAACCGGGACTTCTAATTCACCCCTCCACTTT.

The chain has TRBV28 and TRBJ1-5; 7 positions agree with TRBD1. The trim removed 3 bases at V and 4 bases at J, leaving 9 bases unmatched. This CDR3 comprises 16 residues. The germline V gene encodes CDR1 MDHEN and CDR2 SYDVKM. The CDR3 DNA reads as TGTGCCAGCAGTTTCTTGACCCCGGGACAGAATCAGCCCCAGCATTTT. This translates into CASSFLTPGQNQPQHF. Together with reference TRBV28 and TRBJ1-5, the CDR3 gives the full variable domain: DVKVTQSSRYLVKRTGEKVFLECVQDMDHENMFWYRQDPGLGLRLIYFSYDVKMKEKGDIPEGYSVSREKKERFSLILESASTNQTSMYLCASSFLTPGQNQPQHFGDGTRLSIL.

V and J are TRBV19 and TRBJ2-2; perhaps TRBD2 as D (5 bases). Trimming pared 6 bases from V and 1 base from J, leaving 12 bases between. CDR3 length equals 15 residues. Looked up from germline, CDR1 is LNHDA and CDR2 is SQIVND (reference sequence). CDR3 DNA sequence: TGTGCCAGTAGGAGTTCGGGGATGAACACCGGGGAGCTGTTTTTT. Translation gives CASRSSGMNTGELFF.

This clone occurred a few times. The V and J genes are TRBV5-1 and TRBJ2-6; 12 bases match TRBD2. The CDR3 consists of 19 residues. The germline V gene has CDR1 SGHRS and CDR2 YFSETQ. V lost 1 base to trimming and J lost 0 bases; unmatched junction nucleotides: 5. CDR3 coding DNA: TGCGCCAGCAGCTTGTTGACTAGCGGGGGTGTCTCTGGGGCCAACGTCCTGACTTTC. It specifies CASSLLTSGGVSGANVLTF.

The CDR3: CASRDSGTLNTEAFF. CDR3 DNA: TGTGCCAGCAGGGACTCCGGGACACTGAACACTGAAGCTTTCTTT. The chain employs TRBV6-1 and TRBJ1-1, with a tentative D call TRBD1 (6 bases). This CDR3 comprises 15 residues. Germline V gene sequence: CDR1 MNHNS, CDR2 SASEGT. The germline V and J ends were trimmed by 6 bases and 0 bases, with 14 bases remaining between them.

This chain links TRBV7-2 with TRBJ2-1; the D gene is possibly TRBD2 (5 bases). CDR3 length: 14 amino acids. Trimming cost V 3 bases and J 2 bases, with 8 bases left between them. The germline V gene has CDR1 SGHTA and CDR2 FQGNSA. The DNA for the CDR3 is TGTGCCAGCAGCTTGAGCGGCGCCTACAATGAGCAGTTCTTC. This encodes CASSLSGAYNEQFF.

This clone was seen more than once but under ten times. This sequence joins TRBV7-2 and TRBJ1-5; 12 bases are a match to TRBD1. In germline, CDR1 is SGHTA, CDR2 FQGNSA. The CDR3 runs 16 residues. Trimming removed 5 bases from V and 6 bases from J; junction bases left unmatched: 8. The CDR3 bases are TGTGCCAGCAGCCACCGGGACAGGGGGCGAGGTCAGCCCCAGCATTTT. Residues: CASSHRDRGRGQPQHF.

The rearrangement uses TRBV5-5 and TRBJ1-1, with no clear D. V was clipped by 4 bases and J by 2 bases, with 9 bases between them. The CDR3 runs 13 residues. The V gene's germline CDR1 is SGHKS and CDR2 YYEKEE (reference sequence). The CDR3, as DNA: TGTGCCAGCAGCAACGGGGTAAACACTGAAGCTTTCTTT. This codes for CASSNGVNTEAFF.

The chain uses TRBV18 and TRBJ2-3; 10 nucleotides agree with TRBD1. CDR3 length: 16 amino acids. Germline V gene data show CDR1 as KGHSH and CDR2 as LQKENI. J gave up 2 bases and V 3 bases, and 5 bases lay outside the gene matches. The CDR3 spells CASSPGTGALTDTQYF. The CDR3 DNA reads TGTGCCAGCTCACCCGGGACAGGGGCCCTCACAGATACGCAGTATTTT.

The V call is TRBV19, the J call TRBJ1-3, with 8 bases fitting TRBD1. Germline CDR1 and CDR2: LNHDA and SQIVND (reference sequence). With 6 bases clipped from V and 0 bases from J, the junction kept 7 bases outside the gene matches. The CDR3 spans 16 residues. Written as DNA, the CDR3 is TGTGCCAGTAGAACCCAGGGACAGGCCTCTGGAAACACCATATATTTT. This codes for CASRTQGQASGNTIYF.

This chain connects TRBV15 to TRBJ2-1; a possible D gene is TRBD1 (6 bases). With 0 bases removed from V and 10 bases from J, the gap between germline ends came to 16 bases. Germline-derived CDR1 and CDR2 are LNHNV and YYDKDF (reference sequence). The CDR3 spans 15 residues. The CDR3: CATSRDGRGVGEQFF. The CDR3 region has the DNA TGTGCCACCAGCAGAGATGGCAGGGGTGTAGGGGAGCAGTTCTTC.

This clone was found a few times. The chain joins TRBV7-3 to TRBJ1-5, with D possibly being TRBD1 (6 bases). CDR3 size: 15 residues. V shed 3 bases and J shed 13 bases, with 22 bases lying between them. The V gene's germline CDR1 is SGHTA and CDR2 FQGTGA. The CDR3 DNA is TGTGCCAGCAGCTTCTCTTCAGGGGAGTGGACCCTTCAGCATTTT. It codes for CASSFSSGEWTLQHF.

This clone has just one count. The chain employs TRBV2 and TRBJ2-3; 10 bases match TRBD2. There are 17 residues in the CDR3. The V gene end was trimmed by 5 bases and the J gene end by 4 bases; junction bases not matched to a gene: 12. In germline, CDR1 is SNHLY, CDR2 FYNNEI. The CDR3 reads CASSIWPSGRSSDTQYF. DNA for the CDR3: TGTGCCAGCAGTATTTGGCCTAGCGGGAGAAGTTCAGATACGCAGTATTTT.

This rearrangement joins TRBV27 to TRBJ2-7, with TRBD1 as a possible D gene (6 bases). V shed 6 bases and J shed 2 bases, with 14 bases lying between them. Germline values: CDR1 MNHEY, CDR2 SMNVEV (reference sequence). The CDR3 has 14 amino acids. This CDR3 reads CASRSNRDTYEQYF. The CDR3, as DNA: TGTGCCAGCAGGTCGAACAGGGACACCTACGAGCAGTACTTC.

The rearrangement links TRBV4-1 to TRBJ1-2; the D is unclear. V gave up 0 bases and J gave up 6 bases, with 8 bases separating them. The CDR3 has 13 residues. Germline V gene lookup returns CDR1 MGHRA and CDR2 YSYEKL. The CDR3 DNA is TGCGCCAGCAGCCAAGATCCCCGGGATGGCTACACCTTC. Protein product: CASSQDPRDGYTF.

This clone counts as medium-sized. This chain uses TRBV10-1 with TRBJ2-3; possibly TRBD1 for D (5 bases). Trimming took 0 bases from V and 3 from J, leaving 13 bases between them. Germline V lookup: CDR1 WNHNN, CDR2 SYGVQD (reference sequence). The CDR3 is made up of 16 amino acids. The CDR3, as DNA: TGCGCCAGCAGTGAGTCGACGGCCCCAGGGACAGATACGCAGTATTTT. Translating it yields CASSESTAPGTDTQYF.